A selection of T cell receptor beta chains follows, all from one sample in a study of blood T cell repertoires in COVID-19. Generated by immunoSEQ multiplex PCR, the TCRdb table keeps only in-frame clones and is missing some. The sample carries approximately 220,000 clones, roughly 80% recorded once. Source material: peripheral blood. The source of these receptors is a woman at least 80 years old with acute or convalescent COVID-19. Each CDR3 is given with its conserved first and last residue. The order of the fields is clone size, J gene, V gene, D gene, CDR3 DNA, CDR3 protein. D genes are given only for firm matches. Clone size appears in some rows only: once, few, many, or a class for an expanded clone.

abundance: -; j_gene: TRBJ1-2; v_gene: TRBV29-1; d_gene: TRBD1; CDR3nt: TGCAGCGTGGAACTCCAACAGGGGGTGAATGGCTACACCTTC; CDR3aa: CSVELQQGVNGYTF
abundance: -; j_gene: TRBJ1-3; v_gene: TRBV4-2; d_gene: -; CDR3nt: TGTGCCAGCAGCCAGGACGGGAGCTCTGGAAACACCATATATTTT; CDR3aa: CASSQDGSSGNTIYF
abundance: few; j_gene: TRBJ1-2; v_gene: TRBV6-2/TRBV6-3; d_gene: -; CDR3nt: TGTGCCAGCAGTACCGCAGGGGATCGCTACACCTTC; CDR3aa: CASSTAGDRYTF
abundance: -; j_gene: TRBJ2-5; v_gene: TRBV30; d_gene: TRBD2; CDR3nt: TGTGCCTGGAGCCCAGCCGGGGGGATGCAAGAGACCCAGTACTTC; CDR3aa: CAWSPAGGMQETQYF
abundance: -; j_gene: TRBJ1-1; v_gene: TRBV19; d_gene: TRBD1; CDR3nt: TGTGCCACTCGCACGACAGGGGACACTGAAGCTTTCTTT; CDR3aa: CATRTTGDTEAFF
abundance: -; j_gene: TRBJ1-6; v_gene: TRBV27; d_gene: -; CDR3nt: TGTGCCAGCAGTTTAAGAGTGACAGCTAATTCACCCCTCCACTTT; CDR3aa: CASSLRVTANSPLHF
abundance: -; j_gene: TRBJ2-3; v_gene: TRBV6-1; d_gene: TRBD2; CDR3nt: TGTGCCAGCAGTGAAGGGGGTCTAGCGGGGCCCCCAGGGCCAGATACGCAGTATTTT; CDR3aa: CASSEGGLAGPPGPDTQYF
abundance: -; j_gene: TRBJ1-5; v_gene: TRBV7-8; d_gene: -; CDR3nt: TGTGCCAGCAGCAAAGAAGGACAGTTTAGCAATCAGCCCCAGCATTTT; CDR3aa: CASSKEGQFSNQPQHF
abundance: -; j_gene: TRBJ1-2; v_gene: TRBV25-1; d_gene: TRBD1; CDR3nt: TGTGCCAGCAGTGACCGCACAGGGGGCGCGAGCTATGGCTACACCTTC; CDR3aa: CASSDRTGGASYGYTF
abundance: -; j_gene: TRBJ1-2; v_gene: TRBV6-1; d_gene: TRBD1; CDR3nt: TGTGCCAGCAGTGAAGGCAGGGGGCAGGATGGCTACACCTTC; CDR3aa: CASSEGRGQDGYTF
abundance: -; j_gene: TRBJ2-3; v_gene: TRBV3-1/TRBV3-2; d_gene: TRBD2; CDR3nt: TGTGCCAGCAGCCAAGACCCCCGGGACTGGCGGGAGTACACAGATACGCAGTATTTT; CDR3aa: CASSQDPRDWREYTDTQYF
abundance: -; j_gene: TRBJ2-6; v_gene: TRBV5-1; d_gene: -; CDR3nt: TGCGCCAGCAGCTTGCCAGGGAATAGTGCTGGGGCCAACGTCCTGACTTTC; CDR3aa: CASSLPGNSAGANVLTF
abundance: -; j_gene: TRBJ1-1; v_gene: TRBV10-3; d_gene: -; CDR3nt: TGTGCCATCAGCGCAGGGGACACTGAAGCTTTCTTT; CDR3aa: CAISAGDTEAFF
abundance: -; j_gene: TRBJ1-5; v_gene: TRBV7-2; d_gene: TRBD1; CDR3nt: TGTGCCAGCAGCATGGGGCCGGGACAGGGGAGTCAGCCCCAGCATTTT; CDR3aa: CASSMGPGQGSQPQHF
abundance: once; j_gene: TRBJ2-1; v_gene: TRBV3-1/TRBV3-2; d_gene: TRBD1; CDR3nt: TGTGCCAGCGCCACAGGGGAAGGATTCGATGAGCAGTTCTTC; CDR3aa: CASATGEGFDEQFF
abundance: -; j_gene: TRBJ2-3; v_gene: TRBV7-6; d_gene: -; CDR3nt: TGTGCCAGCAGCTTAGAAGGGGTGAGAACAGATACGCAGTATTTT; CDR3aa: CASSLEGVRTDTQYF
abundance: -; j_gene: TRBJ1-5; v_gene: TRBV19; d_gene: -; CDR3nt: TGTGCCAGTAGTCTCCCCCCACAGGGAGTTAGCAATCAGCCCCAGCATTTT; CDR3aa: CASSLPPQGVSNQPQHF
abundance: -; j_gene: TRBJ1-1; v_gene: TRBV7-6; d_gene: -; CDR3nt: TGTGCCAGCAGCTTAGAATTACTTTCGAACACTGAAGCTTTCTTT; CDR3aa: CASSLELLSNTEAFF
abundance: -; j_gene: TRBJ1-5; v_gene: TRBV15; d_gene: -; CDR3nt: TGTGCCACCAGCAGAGATGGGGGGAGCGTCTATCAGCCCCAGCATTTT; CDR3aa: CATSRDGGSVYQPQHF
abundance: -; j_gene: TRBJ2-3; v_gene: TRBV6-2/TRBV6-3; d_gene: TRBD2; CDR3nt: TGTGCCAGCAGTTCACTAGCGGGAGGGCAATCAGATACGCAGTATTTT; CDR3aa: CASSSLAGGQSDTQYF
abundance: -; j_gene: TRBJ2-3; v_gene: TRBV19; d_gene: TRBD2; CDR3nt: TGTGCCAGTAGTATTACGGCGGGAGAGGATATGGATACGCAGTATTTT; CDR3aa: CASSITAGEDMDTQYF
abundance: -; j_gene: TRBJ2-1; v_gene: TRBV19; d_gene: -; CDR3nt: TGTGCCAGTAGTCTCCCTCGGGGAGTCTACAATGAGCAGTTCTTC; CDR3aa: CASSLPRGVYNEQFF
abundance: -; j_gene: TRBJ2-1; v_gene: TRBV28; d_gene: TRBD2; CDR3nt: TGTGCCAGCAGGTCACTAGCGGCCAGCTCCTACAATGAGCAGTTCTTC; CDR3aa: CASRSLAASSYNEQFF
abundance: many; j_gene: TRBJ2-1; v_gene: TRBV19; d_gene: TRBD2; CDR3nt: TGTGCCAGTAGTTGGGAGGGAGCCTACAATGAGCAGTTCTTC; CDR3aa: CASSWEGAYNEQFF
abundance: once; j_gene: TRBJ1-3; v_gene: TRBV6-5; d_gene: TRBD1; CDR3nt: TGTGCCACCCTCGAACAGGGGTATGGAAACACCATATATTTT; CDR3aa: CATLEQGYGNTIYF
abundance: -; j_gene: TRBJ1-5; v_gene: TRBV28; d_gene: -; CDR3nt: TGTGCCAGCAGTTTCGTAGATAGCAATCAGCCCCAGCATTTT; CDR3aa: CASSFVDSNQPQHF
abundance: -; j_gene: TRBJ1-4; v_gene: TRBV3-1/TRBV3-2; d_gene: -; CDR3nt: TGTGCCAGCAGCCAAAAATGCCGGGACTGGGAGGAAAAACTGTTTTTT; CDR3aa: CASSQKCRDWEEKLFF
abundance: -; j_gene: TRBJ1-2; v_gene: TRBV27; d_gene: -; CDR3nt: TGTGCCAGCAAGTCGACAGGACACTATGGCTACACCTTC; CDR3aa: CASKSTGHYGYTF
abundance: -; j_gene: TRBJ1-5; v_gene: TRBV5-1; d_gene: -; CDR3nt: TGCACCAGCAGCTTAGGGGGAGCGGCCCAGCCCCAGCATTTT; CDR3aa: CTSSLGGAAQPQHF
abundance: -; j_gene: TRBJ2-2; v_gene: TRBV27; d_gene: -; CDR3nt: TGTGCCAGCAGTCTCCAGGGGGGAGTTACCGGGGAGCTGTTTTTT; CDR3aa: CASSLQGGVTGELFF
abundance: -; j_gene: TRBJ1-5; v_gene: TRBV19; d_gene: TRBD1; CDR3nt: TGTGCCAGTAGTCCGGGACAGGGGCTAGGCAATCAGCCCCAGCATTTT; CDR3aa: CASSPGQGLGNQPQHF
abundance: few; j_gene: TRBJ1-1; v_gene: TRBV5-1; d_gene: -; CDR3nt: TGCGCCAGCAGCTTGGTGCGGGTGAACACTGAAGCTTTCTTT; CDR3aa: CASSLVRVNTEAFF
abundance: -; j_gene: TRBJ1-3; v_gene: TRBV18; d_gene: TRBD1; CDR3nt: TGTGCCAGCTCACTACGACAGGGGGCGGATTACGGCTCTGGAAACACCATATATTTT; CDR3aa: CASSLRQGADYGSGNTIYF
abundance: -; j_gene: TRBJ2-3; v_gene: TRBV9; d_gene: TRBD2; CDR3nt: TGTGCCAGCAGCGTAGAACTAGCGGGAGGGCCCGGGACAGATACGCAGTATTTT; CDR3aa: CASSVELAGGPGTDTQYF
abundance: -; j_gene: TRBJ1-5; v_gene: TRBV11-3; d_gene: -; CDR3nt: TGTGCCAGCAGCCAGGAGGTTGACAGCAATCAGCCCCAGCATTTT; CDR3aa: CASSQEVDSNQPQHF
abundance: -; j_gene: TRBJ2-5; v_gene: TRBV2; d_gene: TRBD2; CDR3nt: TGTGCCAGCAGGGCCCGGACTAGCGGGGTCCGGGAGACCCAGTACTTC; CDR3aa: CASRARTSGVRETQYF
abundance: -; j_gene: TRBJ2-7; v_gene: TRBV18; d_gene: -; CDR3nt: TGTGCCAGCTCACAAGGGGTTTGGGACAACTCCTACGAGCAGTACTTC; CDR3aa: CASSQGVWDNSYEQYF
abundance: -; j_gene: TRBJ1-1; v_gene: TRBV18; d_gene: -; CDR3nt: TGTGCCAGCTCACCTGGGGGGGGTGAAGCTTTCTTT; CDR3aa: CASSPGGGEAFF
abundance: -; j_gene: TRBJ1-5; v_gene: TRBV28; d_gene: TRBD1; CDR3nt: TGTGCCAGCAGCGATAACAGGGGAAATCAGCCCCAGCATTTT; CDR3aa: CASSDNRGNQPQHF
abundance: few; j_gene: TRBJ1-6; v_gene: TRBV3-1/TRBV3-2; d_gene: -; CDR3nt: TGTGCCAGCAGCCAAGTCCCCCAGGACGGAGGGTTTTCACCCCTCCACTTT; CDR3aa: CASSQVPQDGGFSPLHF
abundance: -; j_gene: TRBJ2-6; v_gene: TRBV24-1; d_gene: TRBD1; CDR3nt: TGTGCCACCAGTGAGACAGGGGGGCCTGGGGCCAACGTCCTGACTTTC; CDR3aa: CATSETGGPGANVLTF
abundance: -; j_gene: TRBJ1-5; v_gene: TRBV27; d_gene: -; CDR3nt: TGTGCCAGCAGTTTATCGGGGGGAGTCGATCAGCCCCAGCATTTT; CDR3aa: CASSLSGGVDQPQHF